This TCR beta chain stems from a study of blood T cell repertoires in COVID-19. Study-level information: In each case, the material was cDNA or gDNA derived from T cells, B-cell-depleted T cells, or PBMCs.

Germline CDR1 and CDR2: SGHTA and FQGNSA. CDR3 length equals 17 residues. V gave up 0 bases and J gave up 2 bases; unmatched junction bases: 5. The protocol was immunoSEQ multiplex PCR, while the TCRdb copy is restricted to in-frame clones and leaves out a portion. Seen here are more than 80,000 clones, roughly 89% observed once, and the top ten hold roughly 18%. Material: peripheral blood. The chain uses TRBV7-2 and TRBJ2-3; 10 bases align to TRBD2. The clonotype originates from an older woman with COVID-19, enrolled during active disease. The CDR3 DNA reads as TGTGCCAGCAGCTTAGCGGTGAGCGGGGGGGCCACAGATACGCAGTATTTT. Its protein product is CASSLAVSGGATDTQYF.